This T cell receptor (beta chain) comes out of a study of CD8 T cells in ankylosing spondylitis listed by TCRdb under 2017. With regard to the full study: To find TCR variants linked to disease, the study profiled T cell receptor beta repertoires in ankylosing spondylitis patients and healthy donors. Peripheral blood samples were taken, and synovial fluid was additionally collected from ankylosing spondylitis patients. The full study cohort was made up of 25 ankylosing spondylitis patients and about a hundred healthy donors. What the research found in general, with its limitations: Some motif variants had previously been reported in the synovial fluid and blood of reactive arthritis patients, which suggests shared mechanisms of disease initiation. The disease-linked clones had a CD8+ phenotype and were found at relatively low frequencies in peripheral blood. Blood from ankylosing spondylitis patients appeared to be characterized by a TCR beta motif composed of 7 to 9 highly homologous amino acid variants. The disease-linked clones were reported as significantly enriched in matched synovial fluid samples from ankylosing spondylitis patients.

Sequencing relied on an Illumina HiSeq 2500. Quantitative 5'-RACE with molecular barcodes was used to prepare TCR beta libraries. Concerning the study's data processing: Disease-linked TCR variants were identified with a new computational method built on a probabilistic model of VDJ rearrangement. TCRdb handled the public reads itself, with Q25 trimming in fastp and clone calling in MiXCR, and kept productive beta chains. CDR3 protein sequences are deduplicated, and each keeps its most common genes and DNA. TCRdb's processing, not the authors', yielded these V and J calls. This sample has approximately 400,000 distinct CDR3 sequences in its table, and roughly 25% of those were observed once. The ten largest account for 0.75% to 0.9% of the sample. Worth noting for this clonotype: The specificity of this receptor is unknown. Base qualities are not at hand, and no much larger clone is one base apart.

The germline ends are 10 bases apart after V is trimmed by 3 bases and J by 3 bases. The CDR3 numbers 14 residues from cysteine through phenylalanine. Left in the record is the CDR3 DNA by itself, 42 bases read in frame from the first base. CDR1 and CDR2 (KGHSH, LQKENI) derive from the germline V gene. The sequencing input was blood, either unsorted or a sorted T cell fraction (not recorded which). In this chain, TRBV18 is recombined with TRBJ2-3; a tentative D call is TRBD2 (5 bases match). This clonotype originated in a male donor with ankylosing spondylitis. CDR3 region: CASSPPGLTDTQYF. DNA sequence: TGTGCCAGCTCACCCCCCGGACTGACAGATACGCAGTATTTT.